This TCR beta chain was sequenced for a study of blood T cell repertoires in COVID-19 (dated by TCRdb to 2019 to 2021). Regarding the research as a whole: Samples covering the acute and convalescent phases of COVID-19 were provided by collaborators in the United States, Italy and Spain. HLA class I and class II types, where available, came from metadata supplied by the sample provider rather than from assay-based typing. The samples were drawn from the first 160 participants of the ongoing ImmuneRACE study and from 1,254 subjects provided by 6 global collaborators. Subjects who had been exposed to COVID-19, were actively infected with it, or had recovered from it provided the deeply sampled blood TCRbeta repertoires that made up the dataset. The repertoires were made available in a free public database intended to serve as a resource for research on the immune response to SARS-CoV-2. The prospective study material was composed of cDNA or gDNA derived from T cells, B-cell-depleted T cells, or PBMCs. The sample metadata nearly always contained a de-identified subject ID, COVID-19 status, age in years and sex.

The collaborating institutions used their own protocols to collect whole blood in K2EDTA tubes. For TCRbeta analysis, collaborators shipped samples as frozen whole blood, isolated PBMCs, or DNA extracted from either of those sample types. The paper's findings and limits, for the study overall: The amount of clinical and demographic metadata varied by source and participant and was provided uncurated.

The immunoSEQ Assay, a bias-controlled multiplex PCR, was used to amplify TCRbeta CDR3 regions from genomic DNA. Per the original workflow: Within the assay, amplification of reference gene primers was used to estimate how many nucleated cells each sample contained. To quantify the absolute abundance of each unique TCRbeta CDR3 rearrangement, sequence reads were collapsed and filtered. For each sample, productive Simpson clonality was calculated as the square root of Simpson's diversity index over productive rearrangements. TCRdb mirrors the immuneACCESS table, restricted to in-frame sequences. Some clones are absent from its copies; in checked studies, under half trace to an unresolved V gene, and the reason for the others is unknown. V, J and clone size are taken as reported in that table, and D and trimming were inferred from the DNA itself. This sample gives hundreds of thousands of clones in total; over 80% of them show up just once. Around 4.5% of the sample comes from the top ten.

As to this clone: There is no known antigen for this receptor. The sample holds no much larger clone one base away, and base qualities are not on file.

V is pared back by 6 bases and J by 0 bases, with 11 bases lying between the germline termini. Inclusive of the bounding cysteine and phenylalanine, the CDR3 is 14 residues long. The CDR3 DNA has 42 bases and is translated from base 1. In the germline V gene, CDR1 corresponds to MGHRA and CDR2 to YSYEKL. What was sequenced was peripheral blood. The rearrangement combines TRBV4-1 with TRBJ1-1; the D gene is not confidently resolved. The origin of this receptor is a woman aged 45-59 years with active or convalescent COVID-19. The CDR3 reads CASRPGWVNTEAFF. The sequenced DNA: TGCGCCAGCAGGCCCGGGTGGGTGAACACTGAAGCTTTCTTT.